This TCR beta chain was sequenced for a study of T cell repertoires in cytomegalovirus infection. Study at large: Both recently identified HLA-C-restricted and well-studied HLA-B-restricted CMV epitopes were used in the study. Study observations and caveats: In two of eight donors, the top clonotype was HLA-C-restricted CMV-specific.

This clonotype was seen ten or more times. Its cognate antigen is unknown. The V end was cut by 0 bases, the J end by 1 base, with 7 bases between. The CDR3 extends over 15 amino acids. Per the germline V gene, CDR1 is SGHAT and CDR2 is FQNNGV. TCRdb ran MiXCR on the reads and lists one entry per CDR3 protein. The data show about 920,000 distinct CDR3 sequences, roughly 31% seen once. This TCR derives from a human donor in good health (CMV status not recorded). Some clones in this sample may be carry-over from other donors' samples. The chain employs TRBV11-2 and TRBJ2-1, with a tentative D call TRBD2 (6 bases). The sample in question was cultured CD8+ T cells from PBMCs, obtained from culture after CMV antigen stimulation. CDR3 in DNA: TGTGCCAGCAGCTTAGATAGCGGATCCTACAATGAGCAGTTCTTC. Translated, it gives CASSLDSGSYNEQFF.